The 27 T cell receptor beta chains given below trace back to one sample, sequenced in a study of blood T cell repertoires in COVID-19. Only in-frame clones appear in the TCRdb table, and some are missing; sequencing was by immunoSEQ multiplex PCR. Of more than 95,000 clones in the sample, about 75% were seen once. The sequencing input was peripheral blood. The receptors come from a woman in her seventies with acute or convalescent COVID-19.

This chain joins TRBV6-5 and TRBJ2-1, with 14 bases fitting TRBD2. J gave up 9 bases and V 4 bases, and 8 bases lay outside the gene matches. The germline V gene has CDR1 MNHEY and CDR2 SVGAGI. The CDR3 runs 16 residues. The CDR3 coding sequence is TGTGCCAGCAGTTCTCCGGGACTAGCGGGGGTAGGTGAGCAGTTCTTC. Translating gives CASSSPGLAGVGEQFF.

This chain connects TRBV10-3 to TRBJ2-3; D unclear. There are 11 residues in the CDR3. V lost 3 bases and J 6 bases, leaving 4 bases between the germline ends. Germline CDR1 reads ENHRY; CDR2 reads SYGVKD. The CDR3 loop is CAISDLDTQYF. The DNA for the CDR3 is TGTGCCATCAGTGACTTGGATACGCAGTATTTT.

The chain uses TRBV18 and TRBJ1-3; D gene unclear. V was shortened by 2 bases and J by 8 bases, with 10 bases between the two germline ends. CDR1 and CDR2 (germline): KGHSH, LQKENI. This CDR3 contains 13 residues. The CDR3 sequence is CASSPVTRDTIYF. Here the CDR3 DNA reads TGTGCCAGCTCACCAGTTACGAGGGACACCATATATTTT.

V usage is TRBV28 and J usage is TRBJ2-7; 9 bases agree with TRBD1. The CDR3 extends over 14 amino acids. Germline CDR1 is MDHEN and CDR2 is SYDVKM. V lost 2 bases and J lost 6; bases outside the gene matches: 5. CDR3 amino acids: CASSLPDRGGEQYF. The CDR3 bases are TGTGCCAGCAGTTTACCGGACAGGGGAGGCGAGCAGTACTTC.

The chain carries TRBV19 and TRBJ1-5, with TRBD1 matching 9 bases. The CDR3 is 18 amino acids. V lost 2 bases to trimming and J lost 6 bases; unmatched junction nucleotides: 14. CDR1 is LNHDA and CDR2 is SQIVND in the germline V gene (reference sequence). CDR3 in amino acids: CASSIMGQGIRKVQPQHF. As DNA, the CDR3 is TGTGCCAGTAGTATAATGGGACAGGGAATCAGAAAAGTTCAGCCCCAGCATTTT.

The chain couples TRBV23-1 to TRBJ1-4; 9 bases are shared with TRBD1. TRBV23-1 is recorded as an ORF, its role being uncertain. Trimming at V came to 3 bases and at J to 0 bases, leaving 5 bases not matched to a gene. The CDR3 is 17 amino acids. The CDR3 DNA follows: TGCGCCAGCAGTCAGGGGGACAGGGTCGCAACTAATGAAAAACTGTTTTTT. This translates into CASSQGDRVATNEKLFF.

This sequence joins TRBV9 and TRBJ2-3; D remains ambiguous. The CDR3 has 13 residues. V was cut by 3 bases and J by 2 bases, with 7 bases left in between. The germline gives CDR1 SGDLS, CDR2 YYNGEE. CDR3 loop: CASSAQVTDTQYF. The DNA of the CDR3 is TGTGCCAGCAGCGCCCAGGTCACAGATACGCAGTATTTT.

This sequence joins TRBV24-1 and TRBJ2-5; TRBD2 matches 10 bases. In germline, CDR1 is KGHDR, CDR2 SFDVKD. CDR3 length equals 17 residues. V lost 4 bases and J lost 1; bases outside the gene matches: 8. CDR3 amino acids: CATSETGLAAGQETQYF. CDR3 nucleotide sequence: TGTGCCACCAGTGAAACTGGACTAGCGGCAGGCCAAGAGACCCAGTACTTC.

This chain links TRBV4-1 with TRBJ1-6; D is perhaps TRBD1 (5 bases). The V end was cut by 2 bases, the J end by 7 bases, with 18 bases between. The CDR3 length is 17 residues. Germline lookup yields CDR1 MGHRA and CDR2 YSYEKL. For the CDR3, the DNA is TGCGCCAGCAGCCAACAATCGGGGGATGTAGGGAATTCACCCCTCCACTTT. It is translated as CASSQQSGDVGNSPLHF.

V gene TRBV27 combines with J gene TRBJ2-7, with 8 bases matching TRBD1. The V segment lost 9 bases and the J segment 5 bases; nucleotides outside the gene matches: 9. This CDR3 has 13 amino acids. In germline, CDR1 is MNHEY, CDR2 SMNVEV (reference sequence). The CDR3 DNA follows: TGTGCCAGTAGACAGGGGAGGCGGCACGAGCAGTACTTC. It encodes CASRQGRRHEQYF.

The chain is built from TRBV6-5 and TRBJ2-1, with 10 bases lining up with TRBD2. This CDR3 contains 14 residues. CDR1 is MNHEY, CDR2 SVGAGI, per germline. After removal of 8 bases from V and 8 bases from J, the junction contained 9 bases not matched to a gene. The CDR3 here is CASSASGGLDEQFF. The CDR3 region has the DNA TGTGCCAGCTCGGCTAGCGGGGGATTGGATGAGCAGTTCTTC.

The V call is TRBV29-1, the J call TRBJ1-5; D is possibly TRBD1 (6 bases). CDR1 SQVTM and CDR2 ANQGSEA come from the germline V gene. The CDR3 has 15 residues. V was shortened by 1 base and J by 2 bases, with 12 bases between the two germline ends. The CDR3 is CSVEVGEGGNQPQHF. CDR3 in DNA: TGCAGCGTTGAAGTAGGAGAGGGGGGCAATCAGCCCCAGCATTTT.

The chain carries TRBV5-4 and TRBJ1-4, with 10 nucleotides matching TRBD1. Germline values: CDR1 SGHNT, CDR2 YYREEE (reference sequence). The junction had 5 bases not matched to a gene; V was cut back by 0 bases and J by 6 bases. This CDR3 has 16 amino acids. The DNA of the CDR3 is TGTGCCAGCAGCTTGGTGGGGACAGGGGAGGATGAAAAACTGTTTTTT. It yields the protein CASSLVGTGEDEKLFF.

CDR3 region: CATSRDRVQETQYF. CDR3 DNA: TGTGCCACCAGCCGCGACAGGGTACAAGAGACCCAGTACTTC. The chain has TRBV15 and TRBJ2-5; TRBD1 matches 7 bases. The germline V gene encodes CDR1 LNHNV and CDR2 YYDKDF (reference sequence). The CDR3 loop spans 14 amino acids. V shed 5 bases and J 2 bases; nucleotides not matched to a gene: 5. The full variable domain, in which reference TRBV15 and TRBJ2-5 provide the parts outside the CDR3, is DAMVIQNPRYQVTQFGKPVTLSCSQTLNHNVMYWYQQKSSQAPKLLFHYYDKDFNNEADTPDNFQSRRPNTSFCFLDIRSPGLGDTAMYLCATSRDRVQETQYFGPGTRLLVL.

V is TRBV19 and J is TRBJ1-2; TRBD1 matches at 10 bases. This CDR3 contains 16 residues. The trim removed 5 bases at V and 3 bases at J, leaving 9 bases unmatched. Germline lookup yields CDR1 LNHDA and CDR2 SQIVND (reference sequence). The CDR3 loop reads CASSPPRDRGDYGYTF. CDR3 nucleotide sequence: TGTGCCAGTAGTCCCCCCCGGGACAGGGGCGACTATGGCTACACCTTC.

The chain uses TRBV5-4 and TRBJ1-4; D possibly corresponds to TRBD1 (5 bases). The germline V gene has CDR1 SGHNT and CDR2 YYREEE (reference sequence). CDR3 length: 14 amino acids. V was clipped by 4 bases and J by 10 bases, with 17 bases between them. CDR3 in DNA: TGTGCCAGCAGCCGGGACGGCACGCGGGGAAAACTGTTTTTT. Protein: CASSRDGTRGKLFF.

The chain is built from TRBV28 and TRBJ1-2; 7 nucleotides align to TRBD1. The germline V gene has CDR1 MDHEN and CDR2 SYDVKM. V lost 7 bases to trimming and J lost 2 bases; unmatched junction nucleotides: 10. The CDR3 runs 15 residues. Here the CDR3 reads CASTFPGQLNYGYTF. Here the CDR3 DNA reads TGTGCCAGCACCTTCCCGGGACAGCTGAACTATGGCTACACCTTC.

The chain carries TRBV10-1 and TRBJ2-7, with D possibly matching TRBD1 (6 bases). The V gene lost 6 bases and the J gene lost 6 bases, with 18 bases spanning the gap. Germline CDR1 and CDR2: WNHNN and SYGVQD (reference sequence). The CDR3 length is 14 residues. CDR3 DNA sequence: TGCGCCAGCAGCCTCGGACCAGGGGTAGGCGAGCAGTACTTC. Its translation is CASSLGPGVGEQYF.

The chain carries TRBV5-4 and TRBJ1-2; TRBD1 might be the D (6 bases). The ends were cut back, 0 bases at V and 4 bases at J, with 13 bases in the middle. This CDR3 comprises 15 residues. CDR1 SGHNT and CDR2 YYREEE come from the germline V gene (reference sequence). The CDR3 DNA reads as TGTGCCAGCAGCTTGGGAGCGGGACACCTCTATGGCTACACCTTC. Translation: CASSLGAGHLYGYTF.

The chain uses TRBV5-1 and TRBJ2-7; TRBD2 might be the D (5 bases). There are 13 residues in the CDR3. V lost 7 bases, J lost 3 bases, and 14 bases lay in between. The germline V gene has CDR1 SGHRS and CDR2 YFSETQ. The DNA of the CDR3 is TGCGCCAGCTCTCTCTTCGGGGACTACGAGCAGTACTTC. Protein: CASSLFGDYEQYF.

CDR3 nucleotide sequence: TGCGCCAGCAGCTTGAATACAGGGGGTACCATAGAAGCTTTCTTT. Translated, it gives CASSLNTGGTIEAFF. This rearrangement joins TRBV5-1 to TRBJ1-1; 8 positions match TRBD1. The V segment lost 1 base and the J segment 8 bases; nucleotides outside the gene matches: 10. Germline loops: CDR1 SGHRS, CDR2 YFSETQ. The CDR3 totals 15 residues.

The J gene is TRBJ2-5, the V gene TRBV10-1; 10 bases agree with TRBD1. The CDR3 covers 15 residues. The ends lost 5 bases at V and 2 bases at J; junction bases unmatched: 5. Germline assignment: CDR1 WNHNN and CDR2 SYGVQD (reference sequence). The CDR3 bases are TGCGCCAGCAGTTCGGGACAGGGGACTCAAGAGACCCAGTACTTC. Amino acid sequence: CASSSGQGTQETQYF.

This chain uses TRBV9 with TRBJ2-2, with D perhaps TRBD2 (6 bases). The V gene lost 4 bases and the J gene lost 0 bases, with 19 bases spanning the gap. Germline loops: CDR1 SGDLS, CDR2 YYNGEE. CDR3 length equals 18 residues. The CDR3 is CASSPVMGGNSNTGELFF. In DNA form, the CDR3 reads TGTGCCAGCAGCCCCGTGATGGGGGGTAACTCGAACACCGGGGAGCTGTTTTTT.

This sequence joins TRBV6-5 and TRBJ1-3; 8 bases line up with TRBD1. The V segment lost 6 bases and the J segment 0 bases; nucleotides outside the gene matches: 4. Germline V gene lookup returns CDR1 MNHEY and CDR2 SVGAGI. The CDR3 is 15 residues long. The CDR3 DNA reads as TGTGCCAGCAGACACAGGGGGTTCTCTGGAAACACCATATATTTT. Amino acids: CASRHRGFSGNTIYF.

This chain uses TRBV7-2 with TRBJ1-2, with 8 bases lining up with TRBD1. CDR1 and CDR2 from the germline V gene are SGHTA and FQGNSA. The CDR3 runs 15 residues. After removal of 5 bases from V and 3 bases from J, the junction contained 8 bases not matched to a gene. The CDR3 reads CASSPDRASHYGYTF. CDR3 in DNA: TGTGCCAGCAGCCCGGACAGGGCCTCACACTATGGCTACACCTTC.

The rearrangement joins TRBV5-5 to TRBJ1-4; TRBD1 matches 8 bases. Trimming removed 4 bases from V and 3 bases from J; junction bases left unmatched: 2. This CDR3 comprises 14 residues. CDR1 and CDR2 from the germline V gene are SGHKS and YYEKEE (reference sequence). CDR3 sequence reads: CASSQTGANEKLFF. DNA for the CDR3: TGTGCCAGCAGCCAGACAGGGGCTAATGAAAAACTGTTTTTT.

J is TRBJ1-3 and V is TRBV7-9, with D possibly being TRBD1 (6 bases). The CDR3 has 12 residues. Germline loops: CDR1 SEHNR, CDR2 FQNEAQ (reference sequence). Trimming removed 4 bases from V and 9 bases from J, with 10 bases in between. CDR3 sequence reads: CASSSVGGTIYF. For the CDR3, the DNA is TGTGCCAGCAGCTCCGTAGGGGGCACCATATATTTT.